The 15 T cell receptor beta chains presented below share a single source sample, sequenced in a study of CD8 T cells in ankylosing spondylitis. Study observations and caveats: A motif in TCR beta, a set of about eight highly homologous variants, appeared characteristic of ankylosing spondylitis blood.

The antigens these receptors bind are not known. Each CDR3 protein is one row after TCRdb ran MiXCR on the 5' RACE reads. The sample holds some 220,000 distinct CDR3 sequences; about 6.7% are singletons and the top ten take around 14%. Sequences were obtained from blood, either unsorted or a sorted T cell fraction (not recorded which). The receptor source for this set is a male donor with ankylosing spondylitis.

The chain joins TRBV4-1 to TRBJ2-7, with D possibly matching TRBD1 (6 bases). With 4 bases removed from V and 3 bases from J, the gap between germline ends came to 19 bases. This CDR3 has 16 amino acids. CDR1 and CDR2 (germline): MGHRA, YSYEKL. CDR3 sequence: CASSPSDSLLYYEQYF. The CDR3, as DNA: TGCGCCAGCAGCCCATCGGACAGTTTACTATACTACGAGCAGTACTTC.

The chain recombines TRBV7-2 with TRBJ2-2; D is uncertain. Germline values: CDR1 SGHTA, CDR2 FQGNSA. With 3 bases removed from V and 4 bases from J, the gap between germline ends came to 12 bases. The CDR3 runs to 15 residues. The CDR3 here is CASSFLPLTTGELFF. The CDR3 coding sequence is TGTGCCAGCAGCTTCCTCCCACTAACCACCGGGGAGCTGTTTTTT.

This clonotype was counted at least ten times. V usage is TRBV20-1 and J usage is TRBJ2-7, with 10 nucleotides matching TRBD1. Trimming took 5 bases from V and 3 from J; bases not matched to a gene: 4. Per the germline V gene, CDR1 is DFQATT and CDR2 is SNEGSKA (reference sequence). This CDR3 has 13 residues. The CDR3 coding sequence is TGCAGTGCTCCGGGACAGGGGAACTACGAGCAGTACTTC. Translated: CSAPGQGNYEQYF.

This clonotype was counted a few times. The chain employs TRBV11-2 and TRBJ2-7, with D perhaps matching TRBD1 (6 bases). The length of the CDR3 is 12 residues. CDR1 is SGHAT, CDR2 FQNNGV, per germline. The germline V and J ends were trimmed by 7 bases and 5 bases, with 12 bases remaining between them. Here the CDR3 reads CASTDSFHEQYF. The CDR3 DNA reads TGTGCCAGCACGGACAGTTTCCACGAGCAGTACTTC. Together with reference TRBV11-2 and TRBJ2-7, the CDR3 gives the full variable domain: EAGVAQSPRYKIIEKRQSVAFWCNPISGHATLYWYQQILGQGPKLLIQFQNNGVVDDSQLPKDRFSAERLKGVDSTLKIQPAKLEDSAVYLCASTDSFHEQYFGPGTRLTVT.

CDR3: CASVSVGGYEQYF. The CDR3 bases are TGTGCCAGCGTCTCTGTCGGGGGGTACGAGCAGTACTTC. The chain recombines TRBV27 with TRBJ2-7, with TRBD2 matching over 7 bases. The CDR3 spans 13 residues. Germline V gene data show CDR1 as MNHEY and CDR2 as SMNVEV (reference sequence). V lost 8 bases to trimming and J lost 4 bases; unmatched junction nucleotides: 8.

The table lists this clonotype with many counts. The chain links TRBV20-1 to TRBJ2-7; TRBD2 is a possible D gene (5 bases). V lost 3 bases to trimming and J lost 3 bases, with 15 bases between them. Looked up from germline, CDR1 is DFQATT and CDR2 is SNEGSKA (reference sequence). There are 14 residues in the CDR3. The CDR3 bases are TGCAGTGCTAGGGAGGTGGCTACAATCTACGAGCAGTACTTC. Translated: CSAREVATIYEQYF.

This clonotype was recorded at least ten times. J is TRBJ2-1 and V is TRBV28; D not resolved. The V and J ends lost 5 bases and 6 bases respectively, with 14 bases between them. Germline CDR1 is MDHEN and CDR2 is SYDVKM. The CDR3 is 14 residues long. The CDR3 DNA reads as TGTGCCAGCAGTATCGGACCCTGGGGCAATGAGCAGTTCTTC. Residues: CASSIGPWGNEQFF.

This chain uses TRBV7-2 with TRBJ2-1; D unresolved. V was pared by 4 bases and J by 5 bases, with 15 bases between. The CDR3 is 15 amino acids. Germline assignment: CDR1 SGHTA and CDR2 FQGNSA. The CDR3 region is CASSYFRTKHNEQFF. CDR3 coding DNA: TGTGCCAGCAGCTACTTCCGGACGAAACACAATGAGCAGTTCTTC.

Many counts were recorded for this clonotype. The gene calls are TRBV6-5 and TRBJ2-2, with 11 bases aligning to TRBD1. The junction had 7 bases not matched to a gene; V was cut back by 0 bases and J by 7 bases. Germline lookup yields CDR1 MNHEY and CDR2 SVGAGI. The CDR3 totals 17 residues. The DNA for the CDR3 is TGTGCCAGCAGTTACTCCCGGACAGGGGGCGTCGGCGGGGAGCTGTTTTTT. This encodes CASSYSRTGGVGGELFF.

This clonotype came up a few times. The chain combines TRBV27 with TRBJ1-1; 9 positions agree with TRBD1. CDR1 is MNHEY and CDR2 is SMNVEV in the germline V gene (reference sequence). The CDR3 has 14 amino acids. J lost 4 bases, V lost 5 bases, and 5 bases had no gene match. Here the CDR3 reads CASSLGQGTTEAFF. The CDR3 DNA is TGTGCCAGCAGTCTCGGACAGGGGACCACTGAAGCTTTCTTT.

In this sample, this clonotype turned up a few times. The chain joins TRBV27 to TRBJ1-4; the match to TRBD1 covers 9 bases. The CDR3 has 16 amino acids. V shed 0 bases and J 7 bases; nucleotides not matched to a gene: 6. CDR1 is MNHEY and CDR2 is SMNVEV in the germline V gene (reference sequence). The chain's CDR3 is CASSLSDRGVGEKLFF. CDR3 DNA sequence: TGTGCCAGCAGTTTATCGGACAGGGGAGTAGGTGAAAAACTGTTTTTT.

This clonotype was seen many times. The chain is built from TRBV29-1 and TRBJ2-7; perhaps D is TRBD1 or TRBD2 (5 bases each). V gave up 4 bases and J gave up 2 bases, with 12 bases separating them. Germline V gene data show CDR1 as SQVTM and CDR2 as ANQGSEA. The CDR3 covers 13 residues. CDR3 sequence reads: CSVGLRGTYEQYF. The CDR3 bases are TGCAGCGTTGGTTTGAGGGGTACCTACGAGCAGTACTTC.

The sample holds many counts of this clonotype. The chain links TRBV7-9 to TRBJ2-1, with 9 bases that match TRBD2. Germline values: CDR1 SEHNR, CDR2 FQNEAQ (reference sequence). The trim removed 5 bases at V and 9 bases at J, leaving 14 bases unmatched. This CDR3 has 16 residues. Here the CDR3 reads CASSPGWGLAYSEQFF. The CDR3 DNA follows: TGTGCCAGCAGCCCGGGGTGGGGACTAGCTTATTCTGAGCAGTTCTTC.

A remark on this clonotype: A much more abundant neighbour one base away suggests this may be a read error. J is TRBJ2-5 and V is TRBV5-6, with no clear D. Per germline, CDR1 SGHDT and CDR2 YYEEEE. CDR3 size: 14 residues. The V end lost 2 bases, the J end lost 3 bases, and 11 bases lay between the germline ends. The CDR3 loop is CASSFASREETQYF. The CDR3 bases are TGTGCCAGCAGCTTTGCATCAAGGGAAGAGACCCAGTACTTC.

This clonotype was counted ten times or more. V usage is TRBV5-6 and J usage is TRBJ2-7, with unresolved D. Trimming pared 0 bases from V and 2 bases from J, leaving 9 bases between. This CDR3 is built from 14 residues. The germline V gene encodes CDR1 SGHDT and CDR2 YYEEEE. CDR3: CASSLGRSPYEQYF. The CDR3 coding sequence is TGTGCCAGCAGCTTGGGCAGGTCCCCCTACGAGCAGTACTTC.